The sequence of this TCR beta chain was determined in a study of T cell repertoires in cytomegalovirus infection. Study background: The public TCR beta signatures pointed to both CMV infection and matching HLA type.

Remarks on this clonotype: Its specificity is not known. This may arise from a read error, as a much more abundant clone is one base away.

This CDR3 has 14 amino acids. Trimming took 7 bases from V and 5 from J; bases not matched to a gene: 9. Germline V gene sequence: CDR1 SGHVS, CDR2 FQNEAQ. General study points: In two of eight donors, the top clonotype was HLA-C-restricted CMV-specific. There were carriers of CMV plus the relevant HLA, and cumulative public TCR beta family frequency identified them.

TCRdb re-analysed the reads in MiXCR, keeping a single row per CDR3 protein. The sample has 350,000 to 450,000 distinct CDR3 sequences; over 15% are singletons. Sequencing was performed on PBMCs. The chain is built from TRBV7-8 and TRBJ2-5; 8 bases line up with TRBD2. The clonotype comes from a human donor in good health (CMV status not recorded). Some clones in this sample may be carry-over from other donors' samples. The chain's CDR3 is CASNTRPGGETQYF. CDR3 sequence (DNA): TGTGCCAGCAACACCCGACCGGGGGGGGAGACCCAGTACTTC. Full variable domain (rest looked up from reference TRBV7-8 and TRBJ2-5): GAGVSQSPRYKVAKRGQDVALRCDPISGHVSLFWYQQALGQGPEFLTYFQNEAQLDKSGLPSDRFFAERPEGSVSTLKIQRTQQEDSAVYLCASNTRPGGETQYFGPGTRLLVL.